The source of this TCR beta chain is a study of CD8+CD57+ T cells in acquired aplastic anemia. Points from the study as a whole: Patients were compared with controls for CD8+ Simpson's diversity, and no significant difference emerged.

The CDR3 length is 15 residues. From germline, CDR1 is SEHNR and CDR2 FQNEAQ (reference sequence). With 5 bases clipped from V and 2 bases from J, the junction kept 4 bases outside the gene matches. Genomic DNA constituted the template upon which TCR beta VDJ and CDR3 profiling was performed. TCRdb reprocessed the reads via MiXCR and lists one record per CDR3 protein. Among some 200,000 distinct CDR3 sequences listed, approximately 60% were seen once. A word on this clonotype: Its specificity is not known.

Sequencing involved patients with CD8+CD57+ cell expansion previously shown by flow cytometry. Everyone among the patients had severe acquired aplastic anemia. The sequencing input was sorted CD4+, CD8+, or CD8+CD57+ T cells (not recorded which) from PBMCs. This sequence originates from a human donor with aplastic anemia. The V call is TRBV7-9, the J call TRBJ2-1; TRBD1 matches at 9 bases. The CDR3 region has the DNA TGTGCCAGCAGCCGTGGGACAGGGACCTACAATGAGCAGTTCTTC. This codes for CASSRGTGTYNEQFF. The variable domain in full, completed from reference TRBV7-9 and TRBJ2-1, reads DTGVSQNPRHKITKRGQNVTFRCDPISEHNRLYWYRQTLGQGPEFLTYFQNEAQLEKSRLLSDRFSAERPKGSFSTLEIQRTEQGDSAMYLCASSRGTGTYNEQFFGPGTRLTVL.